Ten or more counts support the clone carrying this T cell receptor beta chain. Its antigen remains unknown. The sample originates from a study of molecular identifiers for immune sequencing clone quantification. Overall study results and limits: One cell's worth of spiked Jurkat TCR RNA was reportedly detectable among about a million naive cells. Clones carrying above 20 RNA copies accounted for over 98% of effector molecules, under 1% in naive cells.

Germline-derived CDR1 and CDR2 are PRHDT and FYEKMQ (reference sequence). Trimming left V 4 bases short and J 0 bases short, with 8 bases between. The CDR3 has 14 residues. With listed TCR primers and previously described methods, bulk TCR libraries were prepared. TCRdb processed the PCR reads anew with MiXCR; each CDR3 protein has one entry. The sample shows approximately 550,000 distinct CDR3 sequences, over 20% of them seen only once. This receptor was taken from a human donor in good health. Some libraries in this study had Jurkat cell RNA spiked in. Sequences were obtained from naive CD8+ T cells from blood, with Jurkat cell RNA spiked in. Described subset: FACS-sorted CD8+CD4-CCR7+CD45RA+ naive T cells. V gene TRBV13 combines with J gene TRBJ2-3; D is undetermined. CDR3 loop: CASSSRTSTDTQYF. The CDR3 nucleotides are TGTGCCAGCAGCTCAAGGACCAGCACAGATACGCAGTATTTT.